What follows are 11 T cell receptor beta chains derived from one specimen sequenced in a study of blood T cells in healthy people across ages. A second PCR, run for about 7 to 11 cycles, used a sample-barcoded 5' primer plus a J-beta primer mix. TCRdb ran MiXCR on the 5' RACE reads and lists one entry per CDR3 protein. The table records 600,000 to 800,000 distinct CDR3 sequences, about 51% of them present only once. Source material: blood. Source of these receptors: a woman of 80 years or more in good health.

This chain uses TRBV4-1 with TRBJ2-7; D is uncertain. Deletions cut 0 bases from V and 3 bases from J, with 12 bases between. Germline V CDR1 and CDR2: MGHRA, YSYEKL. The CDR3 is 15 residues long. The CDR3 spells CASSQDRGGLYEQYF. As DNA, the CDR3 is TGCGCCAGCAGCCAAGATCGCGGCGGTCTCTACGAGCAGTACTTC.

V gene TRBV10-3 combines with J gene TRBJ2-5, with 7 bases fitting TRBD1. The V and J ends lost 0 bases and 2 bases, in that order; junction bases with no gene match: 6. Germline assignment: CDR1 ENHRY and CDR2 SYGVKD. The CDR3 is 16 amino acids. CDR3 nucleotides: TGTGCCATCAGTGAGTCTATGACAGGGTCACAAGAGACCCAGTACTTC. Residues: CAISESMTGSQETQYF.

Concerning this clonotype itself: A read error is possible here, since a much larger clone lies one base away. The chain carries TRBV5-1 and TRBJ2-1, with 9 nucleotides matching TRBD2. The CDR3 is 15 residues long. Germline assignment: CDR1 SGHRS and CDR2 YFSETQ. DNA for the CDR3: TGCGCCAGCAGCAATAGCGGGAGCTCCTACAATGGGCAGTTCTTC. It is translated as CASSNSGSSYNGQFF.

The CDR3 region is CASSQGQGKVEQYF. DNA of the CDR3: TGTGCCAGCAGCCAAGGGCAGGGCAAAGTCGAGCAGTACTTC. This rearrangement joins TRBV3-1 to TRBJ2-5; the D gene is possibly TRBD1 (5 bases). The J call may be faulty, since TRBJ2-7 better matches the DNA end. Germline loops: CDR1 LGHDT, CDR2 YNNKEL (reference sequence). The CDR3 covers 14 residues.

This clonotype was observed a few times. The rearrangement joins TRBV7-9 to TRBJ1-4; D might be TRBD1 (5 bases). Per the germline V gene, CDR1 is SEHNR and CDR2 is FQNEAQ (reference sequence). V shed 4 bases and J shed 7 bases, with 13 bases lying between them. The CDR3 runs 14 residues. The CDR3 DNA follows: TGTGCCAGCAGCTGGACACGCCTTGGTGAAAAACTGTTTTTT. Amino acids: CASSWTRLGEKLFF.

The J gene is TRBJ2-3, the V gene TRBV7-2; possibly TRBD1 for D (6 bases). This CDR3 is 15 amino acids long. Trimming removed 6 bases at V and 6 bases at J, with 19 bases between. Germline CDR1 is SGHTA and CDR2 is FQGNSA. The CDR3 sequence is CASRLRDTSGDTQYF. The CDR3 DNA reads TGTGCCAGCAGGCTTAGGGACACCTCCGGCGATACGCAGTATTTT.

The chain employs TRBV29-1 and TRBJ2-3; D is undetermined. V lost 8 bases, J lost 4 bases, and 7 bases lay in between. Germline V gene data show CDR1 as SQVTM and CDR2 as ANQGSEA. This CDR3 contains 10 residues. The CDR3, as DNA: TGCAGCTCAAAGTCAGATACGCAGTATTTT. This translates into CSSKSDTQYF.

This chain uses TRBV12-3 or TRBV12-4 with TRBJ2-6, with a weak D call TRBD2 (5 bases). Deletions cut 8 bases from V and 5 bases from J, with 13 bases between. This CDR3 region has 14 residues. The chain's CDR3 is CASGWRAWANVLTF. The CDR3 region has the DNA TGTGCCAGCGGCTGGCGGGCGTGGGCCAACGTCCTGACTTTC.

About this clonotype itself: A much larger clone differs by one base, so this may be a read error. This chain links TRBV6-2 or TRBV6-3 with TRBJ2-1; maybe TRBD1 (6 bases). The germline V gene encodes CDR1 MNHEY and CDR2 SVGEGT. V was pared by 5 bases and J by 8 bases, with 25 bases between. The CDR3 loop spans 17 amino acids. CDR3 nucleotides: TGTGCCAGCAGTCCTCTCGCCACCAGGGGTATCCACGATGAGCAGTTCTTC. The encoded protein is CASSPLATRGIHDEQFF.

The gene calls are TRBV20-1 and TRBJ2-7; D remains ambiguous. The CDR3 extends over 13 amino acids. V lost 1 base and J 0 bases, leaving 7 bases between the germline ends. CDR1 is DFQATT, CDR2 SNEGSKA, per germline (reference sequence). The CDR3 DNA is TGCAGTGCTAGAGTGGTTAGCTCCTACGAGCAGTACTTC. This encodes CSARVVSSYEQYF.

This clonotype was counted many times. The chain joins TRBV6-5 to TRBJ1-6; possibly TRBD1 for D (6 bases). The germline V and J ends were trimmed by 5 bases and 7 bases, with 12 bases remaining between them. The CDR3 covers 14 residues. In germline, CDR1 is MNHEY, CDR2 SVGAGI. The CDR3 sequence is CASSPRGQNSPLHF. CDR3 nucleotides: TGTGCCAGCAGTCCCCGGGGGCAGAATTCACCCCTCCACTTT.